This TCR beta chain emerged from a study of sequential checkpoint blockade in melanoma. This table comes from immunoSEQ multiplex PCR, and its TCRdb copy is limited to in-frame clones, with some not included. The repertoire includes tens of thousands of clones, more than 25% of them detected once, and 1.5% to 2% sits in the top ten. Treatment denoted: randomized to nivolumab then ipilimumab (arm A) or the reverse (arm B). Looked up from germline, CDR1 is MDHEN and CDR2 is SYDVKM. V was clipped by 3 bases and J by 6 bases, with 10 bases between them. The CDR3 is 13 residues long. The V and J genes are TRBV28 and TRBJ2-3; D gene uncertain. Specimen: tumor tissue (inferred from file names), collected from a patient given nivolumab and ipilimumab in sequence. This TCR was sampled from a human donor with melanoma. The CDR3 spells CASSFSPWDTQYF. CDR3 coding DNA: TGTGCCAGCAGTTTTTCCCCTTGGGATACGCAGTATTTT.